A selection of T cell receptor beta chains follows, all from one sample in a study of identical twins. TCRdb redid the calling of the 5' RACE reads with MiXCR, one entry per CDR3 protein. The data hold about 240,000 distinct CDR3 sequences, with 6.5% to 9% observed a single time. This same sample was also part of a study on yellow fever vaccine responses in identical twins.

The sample was CD8+ T cells sorted from blood. The source of these receptors is a young woman in good health. The CDR3 runs from the conserved cysteine through the conserved F or W. The D gene is left open where the match is weak. Where a row states a size, it is once, few, many or the class of an expanded clone; other rows omit it.

v_gene	abundance	j_gene	d_gene	CDR3aa	CDR3nt
TRBV7-9	many	TRBJ1-5	NA	CASSLEGQPQHF	TGTGCCAGCAGCTTAGAGGGTCAGCCCCAGCATTTT
TRBV2	NA	TRBJ2-4	NA	CASTVVGSGKNIQYF	TGTGCCAGCACCGTCGTGGGGAGTGGCAAAAACATTCAGTACTTC
TRBV11-2	NA	TRBJ2-1	NA	CASILGPYSGFNEQFF	TGTGCCAGCATACTCGGGCCCTACAGCGGGTTCAATGAGCAGTTCTTC
TRBV9	few	TRBJ2-3	NA	CASSPYRVPTDTQYF	TGTGCCAGCAGCCCTTACAGGGTCCCCACAGATACGCAGTATTTT
TRBV3-1	NA	TRBJ2-5	NA	CASSQEAGVQETQYF	TGTGCCAGCAGCCAAGAAGCAGGGGTTCAAGAGACCCAGTACTTC
TRBV24-1	many	TRBJ2-3	TRBD1	CATSDFPRDRGPDTQYF	TGTGCCACCAGTGATTTCCCCCGGGACAGGGGCCCAGATACGCAGTATTTT
TRBV6-4	many	TRBJ2-1	TRBD2	CASSDASGSSYNEQFF	TGTGCCAGCAGTGACGCGAGCGGGAGCTCCTACAATGAGCAGTTCTTC
TRBV11-2	NA	TRBJ2-1	TRBD2	CASSLSGTSANEQFF	TGTGCCAGCAGCTTAAGCGGGACTAGTGCCAATGAGCAGTTCTTC
TRBV2	few	TRBJ2-7	NA	CASSEPGSYEQYF	TGTGCCAGCAGTGAGCCAGGCTCCTACGAGCAGTACTTC
TRBV5-1	NA	TRBJ2-1	TRBD2	CASAPGAGRFNEQFF	TGCGCCAGCGCCCCGGGAGCGGGGCGGTTTAATGAGCAGTTCTTC
TRBV12-3/TRBV12-4	few	TRBJ2-1	NA	CASTHGGNEQFF	TGTGCCAGCACCCATGGGGGCAATGAGCAGTTCTTC
TRBV2	NA	TRBJ2-5	TRBD2	CASSESFGTRQETQYF	TGTGCCAGCAGTGAGTCGTTCGGGACTAGGCAAGAGACCCAGTACTTC
TRBV12-3/TRBV12-4	many	TRBJ1-2	NA	CASSLDTGLTNYGYTF	TGTGCCAGCAGTTTAGATACAGGGCTGACTAACTATGGCTACACCTTC
TRBV6-2/TRBV6-3	NA	TRBJ1-1	TRBD1	CASSLGDRDTGFMNTEAFF	TGTGCCAGCAGTCTCGGGGACAGGGATACCGGGTTCATGAACACTGAAGCTTTCTTT
TRBV27	NA	TRBJ2-7	NA	CASSLSGRIYEQYF	TGTGCCAGCAGTTTATCGGGACGGATCTACGAGCAGTACTTC
TRBV12-3/TRBV12-4	few	TRBJ2-7	NA	CASTHGGREQYF	TGTGCCAGCACCCACGGGGGACGCGAGCAGTACTTC
TRBV3-1	NA	TRBJ2-5	TRBD2	CASSQDLSPSSGGKETQYF	TGTGCCAGCAGCCAAGATCTTTCCCCCTCTAGCGGGGGGAAAGAGACCCAGTACTTC
TRBV14	many	TRBJ2-3	NA	CASSPGPTDTQYF	TGTGCCAGCAGCCCTGGGCCCACAGATACGCAGTATTTT
TRBV20-1	few	TRBJ1-1	TRBD1	CSASGQGVWNTEAFF	TGCAGTGCTAGTGGACAGGGGGTGTGGAACACTGAAGCTTTCTTT
TRBV7-9	few	TRBJ2-5	NA	CASSTRQQETQYF	TGTGCCAGCAGCACCCGACAGCAAGAGACCCAGTACTTC
TRBV29-1	many	TRBJ1-2	TRBD1	CSVPDRTNYGYTF	TGCAGCGTTCCGGACAGGACTAACTATGGCTACACCTTC
TRBV27	many	TRBJ2-2	NA	CASSLLAGELFF	TGTGCCAGCAGTTTATTGGCCGGGGAGCTGTTTTTT
TRBV20-1	NA	TRBJ2-7	NA	CSARDRARKDEQYF	TGCAGTGCTAGAGATCGGGCACGAAAGGATGAGCAGTACTTC
TRBV28	few	TRBJ2-7	TRBD2	CASSTHMIREPAGVDYEQYF	TGTGCCAGCAGTACCCATATGATAAGGGAACCGGCGGGGGTGGACTACGAGCAGTACTTC
TRBV24-1	few	TRBJ2-5	NA	CATAGFRGTQYF	TGTGCCACTGCTGGATTCCGGGGGACCCAGTACTTC
TRBV12-5	many	TRBJ2-1	NA	CASARGYEQFF	TGTGCTAGTGCTCGGGGTTATGAGCAGTTCTTC
TRBV2	few	TRBJ2-3	TRBD2	CASSRTDSGSGSTDTQYF	TGTGCCAGCAGTCGCACTGACTCGGGCAGCGGGAGTACAGATACGCAGTATTTT
TRBV13	NA	TRBJ2-3	NA	CASSLEGPRTDTQYF	TGTGCCAGCAGCTTAGAGGGGCCCCGCACAGATACGCAGTATTTT
TRBV15	NA	TRBJ2-2	TRBD2	CATSRDGGRATGELFF	TGTGCCACCAGCAGAGATGGCGGGAGGGCCACCGGGGAGCTGTTTTTT
TRBV12-3/TRBV12-4	many	TRBJ1-2	NA	CASSRPNSFYGYTF	TGTGCCAGCAGCCGACCGAATAGCTTCTATGGCTACACCTTC
TRBV4-1	many	TRBJ1-1	NA	CASSLTQVRDEAFF	TGCGCCAGCAGCCTCACCCAGGTCAGGGATGAAGCTTTCTTT
TRBV10-3	NA	TRBJ2-2	TRBD2	CAISESTVGGRNTGELFF	TGTGCCATCAGTGAGTCGACGGTCGGCGGGAGAAACACCGGGGAGCTGTTTTTT
TRBV3-1	few	TRBJ2-7	NA	CASSPYLTVAESPEQYF	TGTGCCAGCAGCCCGTACCTCACCGTAGCGGAGTCTCCCGAGCAGTACTTC
TRBV28	NA	TRBJ2-3	NA	CASSLTFSRGPSTDTQYF	TGTGCCAGCAGTTTAACTTTTAGTCGGGGGCCTAGCACAGATACGCAGTATTTT
TRBV12-3/TRBV12-4	many	TRBJ2-5	TRBD1	CASSRAGTAQETQYF	TGTGCCAGCAGCCGGGCCGGGACAGCCCAAGAGACCCAGTACTTC
TRBV29-1	NA	TRBJ2-2	NA	CSVDRNTGELFF	TGCAGCGTCGACAGGAACACCGGGGAGCTGTTTTTT
TRBV5-1	NA	TRBJ2-1	NA	CASSTRRISANTQKISNEQFF	TGCGCCAGCAGCACTCGGAGGATCTCCGCCAACACCCAGAAAATTAGCAATGAGCAGTTCTTC
TRBV27	few	TRBJ1-1	TRBD1	CASKDRARTEAFF	TGTGCCAGTAAGGACAGGGCGAGGACTGAAGCTTTCTTT
TRBV28	few	TRBJ2-1	NA	CASSSSDAGIEASYNEQFF	TGTGCCAGCAGTTCCTCTGACGCGGGTATAGAGGCCTCCTACAATGAGCAGTTCTTC
TRBV3-1	NA	TRBJ2-3	TRBD2	CASSQGRGIAGSTDTQYF	TGTGCCAGCAGCCAAGGTAGAGGGATAGCGGGGAGCACAGATACGCAGTATTTT
TRBV20-1	NA	TRBJ2-1	NA	CSARGLSSSYNEQFF	TGCAGTGCTAGAGGCCTTAGCTCCTCCTACAATGAGCAGTTCTTC
TRBV7-6	NA	TRBJ2-5	NA	CASSLGRDTEQETQYF	TGTGCCAGCAGCTTAGGTCGGGACACGGAACAAGAGACCCAGTACTTC
TRBV24-1	many	TRBJ2-1	NA	CATSDFWTRNEQFF	TGTGCCACCAGTGATTTCTGGACCCGGAATGAGCAGTTCTTC
TRBV7-9	many	TRBJ1-1	NA	CASSLSAGDFMNTEAFF	TGTGCCAGCAGCTTATCCGCAGGGGACTTCATGAACACTGAAGCTTTCTTT
TRBV10-2	many	TRBJ1-6	NA	CASGVWGEISPLHF	TGCGCCAGCGGCGTCTGGGGCGAGATTTCACCCCTCCACTTT
TRBV25-1	few	TRBJ1-1	NA	CASSELGDTEAFF	TGTGCCAGCAGTGAATTGGGGGACACTGAAGCTTTCTTT
TRBV4-1	few	TRBJ2-7	TRBD2	CASSHLSLAGSEQYF	TGCGCCAGCAGCCACTTATCACTAGCGGGAAGCGAGCAGTACTTC
TRBV2	many	TRBJ2-7	NA	CASSGSSNYEQYF	TGTGCCAGCAGTGGTTCTAGCAACTACGAGCAGTACTTC
TRBV4-1	many	TRBJ2-7	NA	CASSQRDGTYEQYF	TGCGCCAGCAGCCAACGGGACGGGACCTACGAGCAGTACTTC
TRBV19	NA	TRBJ2-2	NA	CASSIDKQPNTGELFF	TGTGCCAGTAGTATAGATAAACAGCCGAACACCGGGGAGCTGTTTTTT
TRBV5-1	NA	TRBJ2-3	TRBD2	CASSPPPLAETDTQYF	TGCGCCAGCAGCCCCCCTCCTCTAGCGGAGACAGATACGCAGTATTTT
TRBV9	few	TRBJ2-3	TRBD2	CASSDGTSGRRGDTQYF	TGTGCCAGCAGCGACGGGACTAGCGGGAGAAGAGGAGATACGCAGTATTTT
TRBV15	NA	TRBJ1-2	NA	CATSSPTQGYYGYTF	TGTGCCACCAGCAGCCCCACGCAGGGGTACTATGGCTACACCTTC